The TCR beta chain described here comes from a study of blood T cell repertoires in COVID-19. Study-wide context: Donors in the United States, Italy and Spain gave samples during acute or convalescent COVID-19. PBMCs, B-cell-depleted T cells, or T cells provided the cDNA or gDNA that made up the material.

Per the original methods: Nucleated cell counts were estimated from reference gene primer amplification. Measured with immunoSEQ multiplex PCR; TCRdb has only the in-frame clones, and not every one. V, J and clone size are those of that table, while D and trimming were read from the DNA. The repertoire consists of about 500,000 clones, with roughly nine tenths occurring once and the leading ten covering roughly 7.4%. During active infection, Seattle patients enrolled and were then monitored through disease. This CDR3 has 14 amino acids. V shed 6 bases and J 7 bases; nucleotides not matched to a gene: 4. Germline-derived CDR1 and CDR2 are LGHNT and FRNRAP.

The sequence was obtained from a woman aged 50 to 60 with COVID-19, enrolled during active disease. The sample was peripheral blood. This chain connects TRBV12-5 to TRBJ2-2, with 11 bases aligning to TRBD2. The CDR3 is CASGLGLAVGELFF. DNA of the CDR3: TGTGCTAGTGGCCTGGGACTAGCGGTCGGGGAGCTGTTTTTT.